The 9 T cell receptor beta chains below come from one sample, sequenced in a study of STAT5B mutations in CD4+ large granular lymphocyte leukemia. Profiled with immunoSEQ multiplex PCR; TCRdb holds only in-frame clones, not every one. The sample has 38,000 or so clones; over 75% are singletons. The sequenced sample consisted of CD4+ T cells from blood buffy coats. These TCRs come from a human donor in good health.

The chain combines TRBV19 with TRBJ2-5, with D hard to call. Trimming pared 1 base from V and 5 bases from J, leaving 5 bases between. Germline V gene sequence: CDR1 LNHDA, CDR2 SQIVND (reference sequence). This CDR3 is 12 amino acids long. The DNA of the CDR3 is TGTGCCAGTAGTATAGGGGCGGAGACCCAGTACTTC. Amino acid sequence: CASSIGAETQYF.

V usage is TRBV19 and J usage is TRBJ1-2, with a weak D call TRBD1 (5 bases). The CDR3 extends over 12 amino acids. V lost 7 bases to trimming and J lost 6 bases, with 12 bases between them. CDR1 is LNHDA and CDR2 is SQIVND in the germline V gene (reference sequence). The chain's CDR3 is CASTLGGDGYTF. The CDR3 nucleotides read TGTGCCAGTACCCTGGGGGGAGATGGCTACACCTTC.

The chain is built from TRBV6-6 and TRBJ2-7; D remains ambiguous. Trimming cost V 4 bases and J 3 bases, with 10 bases left between them. Per germline, CDR1 MNHNY and CDR2 SVGAGI (reference sequence). This CDR3 has 13 residues. CDR3 nucleotides: TGTGCCAGCAGTTTGCCAGGAGTCTACGAGCAGTACTTC. Amino acid sequence: CASSLPGVYEQYF.

CDR3 amino acids: CASSYSPYREQYF. For the CDR3, the DNA is TGTGCCAGCAGTTACTCCCCCTATAGGGAGCAGTACTTC. V usage is TRBV6-5 and J usage is TRBJ2-7; D remains ambiguous. The germline V and J ends were trimmed by 0 bases and 7 bases, with 10 bases remaining between them. The CDR3 covers 13 residues. Germline V lookup: CDR1 MNHEY, CDR2 SVGAGI.

In DNA, the CDR3 is TGTGCCAGCAGCGTACAGACCAGGGGGACTCAAGAGACCCAGTACTTC. Encoded protein: CASSVQTRGTQETQYF. The chain carries TRBV9 and TRBJ2-5; tentative D call: TRBD1 (7 bases). Germline V CDR1 and CDR2: SGDLS, YYNGEE. Trimming took off 1 base at V and 2 bases at J, with 15 bases between the two ends. The CDR3 spans 16 residues.

In this sample, this clone turned up once. Other DNA sequences in the sample encode the same CDR3. The chain recombines TRBV7-2 with TRBJ2-2, with no clear D. Germline CDR1 is SGHTA and CDR2 is FQGNSA. The CDR3 loop spans 14 amino acids. Trimming shortened V by 2 bases and J by 1 base, and 5 bases separated the two germline ends. Here the CDR3 DNA reads TGTGCCAGCAGCTTATACCAGAACACCGGGGAGCTGTTTTTT. Protein: CASSLYQNTGELFF.

The chain combines TRBV7-2 with TRBJ2-4; D gene unclear. The V end lost 5 bases, the J end lost 0 bases, and 11 bases lay between the germline ends. Germline V gives CDR1 SGHTA, CDR2 FQGNSA. CDR3 length equals 15 residues. This CDR3 is CASSLIVAAKNIQYF. The DNA of the CDR3 is TGTGCCAGCAGCCTGATTGTGGCAGCCAAAAACATTCAGTACTTC.

The chain couples TRBV19 to TRBJ1-5, with D possibly matching TRBD1 (5 bases). Germline V lookup: CDR1 LNHDA, CDR2 SQIVND (reference sequence). The CDR3 extends over 16 amino acids. The V end was cut by 5 bases, the J end by 4 bases, with 18 bases between. CDR3 in amino acids: CASSAAFGGDNQPQHF. The CDR3 DNA sequence: TGTGCCAGTAGTGCAGCTTTTGGAGGGGATAATCAGCCCCAGCATTTT.

The V gene is TRBV29-1, the J gene TRBJ2-3; tentatively, D is TRBD1 (5 bases). CDR1 and CDR2 (germline): SQVTM, ANQGSEA. The V gene lost 4 bases and the J gene lost 6 bases, with 11 bases spanning the gap. CDR3 size: 12 residues. The CDR3 reads CSVGGSGDTQYF. Here the CDR3 DNA reads TGCAGCGTTGGGGGCAGTGGCGATACGCAGTATTTT.